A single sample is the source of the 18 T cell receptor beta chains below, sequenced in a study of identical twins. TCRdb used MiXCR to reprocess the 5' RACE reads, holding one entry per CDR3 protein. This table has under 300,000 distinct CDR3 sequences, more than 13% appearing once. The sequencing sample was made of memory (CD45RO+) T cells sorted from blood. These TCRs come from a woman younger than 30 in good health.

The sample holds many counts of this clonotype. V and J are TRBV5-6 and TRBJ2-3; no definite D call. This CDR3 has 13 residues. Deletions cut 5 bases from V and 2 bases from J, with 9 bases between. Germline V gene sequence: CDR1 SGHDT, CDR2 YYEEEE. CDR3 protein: CASRSTYTDTQYF. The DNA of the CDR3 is TGTGCCAGCAGATCCACCTACACAGATACGCAGTATTTT.

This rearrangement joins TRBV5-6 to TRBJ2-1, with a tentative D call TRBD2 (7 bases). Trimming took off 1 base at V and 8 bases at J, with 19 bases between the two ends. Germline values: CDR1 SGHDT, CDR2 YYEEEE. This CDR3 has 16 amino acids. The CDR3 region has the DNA TGTGCCAGCAGCTTGATTTGGGGGGGCCTAAGCGATGAGCAGTTCTTC. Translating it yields CASSLIWGGLSDEQFF.

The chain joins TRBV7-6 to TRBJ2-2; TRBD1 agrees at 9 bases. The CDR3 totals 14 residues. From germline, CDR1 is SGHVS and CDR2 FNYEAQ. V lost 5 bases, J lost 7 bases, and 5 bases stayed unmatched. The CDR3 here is CASSRDRGVGELFF. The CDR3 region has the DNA TGTGCCAGCAGCCGTGACAGGGGGGTCGGGGAGCTGTTTTTT.

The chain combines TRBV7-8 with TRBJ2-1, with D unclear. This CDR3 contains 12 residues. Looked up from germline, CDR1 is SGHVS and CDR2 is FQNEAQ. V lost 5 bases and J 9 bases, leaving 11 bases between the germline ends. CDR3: CASSPTSSEQFF. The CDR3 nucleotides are TGTGCCAGCAGCCCGACGTCCAGTGAGCAGTTCTTC.

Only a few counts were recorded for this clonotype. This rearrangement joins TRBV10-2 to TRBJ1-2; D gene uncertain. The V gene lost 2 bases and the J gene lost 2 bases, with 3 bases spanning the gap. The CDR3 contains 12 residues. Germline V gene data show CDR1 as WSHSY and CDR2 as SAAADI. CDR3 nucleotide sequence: TGCGCCAGCAGTGAGGACAACTATGGCTACACCTTC. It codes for CASSEDNYGYTF.

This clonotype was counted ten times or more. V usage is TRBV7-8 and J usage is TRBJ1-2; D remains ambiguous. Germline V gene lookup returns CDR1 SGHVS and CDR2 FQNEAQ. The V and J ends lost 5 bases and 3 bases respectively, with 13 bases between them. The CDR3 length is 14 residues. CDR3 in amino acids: CASSTEQTDYGYTF. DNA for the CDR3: TGTGCCAGCAGCACAGAACAGACCGACTATGGCTACACCTTC.

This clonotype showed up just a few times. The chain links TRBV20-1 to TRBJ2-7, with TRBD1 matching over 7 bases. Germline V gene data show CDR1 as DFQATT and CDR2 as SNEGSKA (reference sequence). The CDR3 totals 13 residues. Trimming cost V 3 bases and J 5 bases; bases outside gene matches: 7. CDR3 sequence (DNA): TGCAGTGCTAGGGGAGAACAGGGGAACGAGCAGTACTTC. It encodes CSARGEQGNEQYF.

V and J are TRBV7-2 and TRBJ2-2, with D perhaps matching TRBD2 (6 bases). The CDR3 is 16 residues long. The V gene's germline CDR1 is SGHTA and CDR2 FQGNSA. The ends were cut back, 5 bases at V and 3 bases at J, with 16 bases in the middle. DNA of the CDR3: TGTGCCAGCAGCCTGAATCCGGGAGTAGACACCGGGGAGCTGTTTTTT. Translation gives CASSLNPGVDTGELFF. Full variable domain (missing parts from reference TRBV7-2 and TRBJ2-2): GAGVSQSPSNKVTEKGKDVELRCDPISGHTALYWYRQSLGQGLEFLIYFQGNSAPDKSGLPSDRFSAERTGGSVSTLTIQRTQQEDSAVYLCASSLNPGVDTGELFFGEGSRLTVL.

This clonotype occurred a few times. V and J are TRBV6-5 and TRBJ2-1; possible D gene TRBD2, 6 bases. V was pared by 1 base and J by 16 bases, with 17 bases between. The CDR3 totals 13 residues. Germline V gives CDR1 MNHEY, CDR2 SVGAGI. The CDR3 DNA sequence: TGTGCCAGCAGTTACTACCCTGGAGGGTCGGGCTTCTTC. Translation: CASSYYPGGSGFF.

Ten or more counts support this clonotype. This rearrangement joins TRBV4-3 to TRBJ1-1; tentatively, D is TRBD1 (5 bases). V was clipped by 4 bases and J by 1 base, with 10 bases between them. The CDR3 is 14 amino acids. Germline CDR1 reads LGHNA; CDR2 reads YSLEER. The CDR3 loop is CASSREDRNTEAFF. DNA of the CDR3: TGCGCCAGCAGCCGGGAAGACAGGAACACTGAAGCTTTCTTT.

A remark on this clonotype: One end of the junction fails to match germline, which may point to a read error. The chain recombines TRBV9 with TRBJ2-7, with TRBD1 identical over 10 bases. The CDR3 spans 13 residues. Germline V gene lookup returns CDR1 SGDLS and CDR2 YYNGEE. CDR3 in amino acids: CASIARDGTGANF. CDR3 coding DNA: TGTGCCAGCATCGCCAGGGATGGGACAGGGGCGAACTTC. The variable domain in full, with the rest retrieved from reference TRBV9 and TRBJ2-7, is DSGVTQTPKHLITATGQRVTLRCSPRSGDLSVYWYQQSLDQGLQFLIQYYNGEERAKGNILERFSAQQFPDLHSELNLSSLELGDSALYFCASIARDGTGANFGPGTRLTVT.

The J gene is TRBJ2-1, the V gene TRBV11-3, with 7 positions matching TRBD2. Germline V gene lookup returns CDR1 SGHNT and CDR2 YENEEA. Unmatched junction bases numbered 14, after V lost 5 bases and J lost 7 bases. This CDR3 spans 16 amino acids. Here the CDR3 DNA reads TGTGCCAGCAGCGCCACCGGGACTATTCAGGGTAATGAGCAGTTCTTC. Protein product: CASSATGTIQGNEQFF.

CDR3 residues: CASSQDSQAHYGYTF. CDR3 DNA sequence: TGCGCCAGCAGCCAAGATTCCCAAGCCCACTATGGCTACACCTTC. V and J are TRBV4-3 and TRBJ1-2; D gene uncertain. V lost 0 bases to trimming and J lost 3 bases, with 11 bases between them. The CDR3 sequence is 15 residues long. The V gene's germline CDR1 is LGHNA and CDR2 YSLEER.

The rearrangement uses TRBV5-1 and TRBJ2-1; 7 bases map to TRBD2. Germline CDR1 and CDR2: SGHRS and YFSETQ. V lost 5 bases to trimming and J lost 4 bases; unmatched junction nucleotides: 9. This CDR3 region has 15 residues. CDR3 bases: TGCGCCAGCAGAGGGTGGCTAGCGGCTTACAATGAGCAGTTCTTC. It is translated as CASRGWLAAYNEQFF.

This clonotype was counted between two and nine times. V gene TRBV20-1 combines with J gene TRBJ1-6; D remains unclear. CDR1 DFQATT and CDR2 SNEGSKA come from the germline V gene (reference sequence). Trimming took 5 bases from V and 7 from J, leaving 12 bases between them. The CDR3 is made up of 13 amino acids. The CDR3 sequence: CSAEWTGNSPLHF. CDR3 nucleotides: TGCAGTGCTGAGTGGACGGGAAATTCACCCCTCCACTTT.

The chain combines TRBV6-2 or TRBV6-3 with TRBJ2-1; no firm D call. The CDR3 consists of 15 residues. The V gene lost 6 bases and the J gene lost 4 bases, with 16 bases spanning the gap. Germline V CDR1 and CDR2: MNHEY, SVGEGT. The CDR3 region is CASSQSDFSYNEQFF. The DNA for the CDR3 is TGTGCCAGCAGCCAGTCGGATTTCTCATACAATGAGCAGTTCTTC.

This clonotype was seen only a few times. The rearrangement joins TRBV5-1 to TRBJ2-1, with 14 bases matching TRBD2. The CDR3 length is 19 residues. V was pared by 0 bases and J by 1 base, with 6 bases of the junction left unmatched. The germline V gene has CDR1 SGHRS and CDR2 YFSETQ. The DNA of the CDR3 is TGCGCCAGCAGCTTGGCCGGACTAGCGGGGGGCCTATCCTACAATGAGCAGTTCTTC. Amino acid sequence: CASSLAGLAGGLSYNEQFF.

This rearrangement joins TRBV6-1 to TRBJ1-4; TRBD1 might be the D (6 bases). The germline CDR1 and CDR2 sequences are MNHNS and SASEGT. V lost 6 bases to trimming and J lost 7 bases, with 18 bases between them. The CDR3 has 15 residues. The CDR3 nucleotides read TGTGCCAGCAGCCCTTCTTGGGGGCCAGGTGAAAAACTGTTTTTT. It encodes CASSPSWGPGEKLFF.